This record looks at one T cell receptor (beta chain) sequence and its context. Profiling relied on immunoSEQ multiplex PCR, and the TCRdb table lists in-frame clones only, not all of them. The sample lists more than 250,000 clones, around 90% occurring once. These data originate in a study of blood T cell repertoires in COVID-19. V was trimmed by 0 bases and J by 6 bases, leaving 12 bases between them. Looked up from germline, CDR1 is SGHTA and CDR2 is FQGNSA. The CDR3 sequence is 16 residues long. Sequencing was done on a sample of PBMCs or T cells enriched from blood (not recorded which). The source of this sequence is a woman in her thirties who had recovered from COVID-19. V usage is TRBV7-2 and J usage is TRBJ1-6; D is possibly TRBD1 (5 bases). The CDR3 reads CASSLAVPDTNSPLHF. CDR3 coding DNA: TGTGCCAGCAGCTTAGCGGTTCCGGACACTAATTCACCCCTCCACTTT. The full variable domain, in which reference TRBV7-2 and TRBJ1-6 provide the parts outside the CDR3, is GAGVSQSPSNKVTEKGKDVELRCDPISGHTALYWYRQSLGQGLEFLIYFQGNSAPDKSGLPSDRFSAERTGGSVSTLTIQRTQQEDSAVYLCASSLAVPDTNSPLHFGNGTRLTVT.